What follows are 25 T cell receptor beta chains derived from one specimen sequenced in a study of CD8+CD57+ T cells in acquired aplastic anemia. According to the study, genomic DNA was the template for TCR beta VDJ and CDR3 profiling. TCRdb fed the reads into MiXCR, producing one record per CDR3 protein. Counted here are roughly 200,000 distinct CDR3 sequences, approximately 60% occurring once; the ten biggest clones make up over 25%. The material sequenced was sorted CD4+, CD8+, or CD8+CD57+ T cells (not recorded which) from PBMCs. These receptors came from a human donor in good health.

The chain uses TRBV20-1 and TRBJ2-2, with D hard to call. Trimming cost V 2 bases and J 5 bases, with 15 bases left between them. Germline lookup yields CDR1 DFQATT and CDR2 SNEGSKA (reference sequence). The CDR3 is made up of 15 amino acids. The DNA for the CDR3 is TGCAGTGCTAGAAGACCGGACCTGCTTACCGGGGAGCTGTTTTTT. Protein product: CSARRPDLLTGELFF.

The J gene is TRBJ2-1, the V gene TRBV20-1; D may be TRBD2 (7 bases). The length of the CDR3 is 14 residues. Trimming shortened V by 3 bases and J by 7 bases, and 16 bases separated the two germline ends. Germline CDR1 is DFQATT and CDR2 is SNEGSKA (reference sequence). CDR3 in amino acids: CSASRGGAANEQFF. The CDR3 DNA reads TGCAGTGCTAGTCGAGGGGGGGCCGCAAATGAGCAGTTCTTC.

The chain employs TRBV9 and TRBJ2-1; 14 bases are shared with TRBD2. V lost 4 bases and J lost 8; bases outside the gene matches: 5. CDR1 is SGDLS, CDR2 YYNGEE, per germline. The CDR3 is 15 residues long. The DNA for the CDR3 is TGTGCCAGCAGCCCCGGACTAGCGGGAGGCCATGAGCAGTTCTTC. Protein sequence: CASSPGLAGGHEQFF.

CDR3 nucleotides: TGTGCCACCAGTGATTCGGGGACGGACACTACCTGGCAGTACTTC. This gives the protein CATSDSGTDTTWQYF. The chain couples TRBV7-2 to TRBJ2-7; D could derive from TRBD1 or TRBD2 (5 bases each). The CDR3 is made up of 15 amino acids. V gave up 10 bases and J gave up 9 bases, with 28 bases separating them. Germline assignment: CDR1 SGHTA and CDR2 FQGNSA. Looking up the rest from reference TRBV7-2 and TRBJ2-7 gives the full variable domain: GAGVSQSPSNKVTEKGKDVELRCDPISGHTALYWYRQSLGQGLEFLIYFQGNSAPDKSGLPSDRFSAERTGGSVSTLTIQRTQQEDSAVYLCATSDSGTDTTWQYFGPGTRLTVT.

The chain joins TRBV19 to TRBJ2-2; D uncertain. The germline gives CDR1 LNHDA, CDR2 SQIVND (reference sequence). This CDR3 spans 14 amino acids. Trimming stripped 2 bases from V and 3 bases from J, with 7 bases between. CDR3 region: CASSIRRYTGELFF. Written as DNA, the CDR3 is TGTGCCAGTAGTATAAGGCGTTACACCGGGGAGCTGTTTTTT.

Only one count was recorded for this clonotype. The junction shows a germline mismatch at one end, possibly a read error. The chain carries TRBV5-6 and TRBJ2-5; no clear D gene. Per the germline V gene, CDR1 is SGHDT and CDR2 is YYEEEE. The CDR3 has 14 amino acids. The DNA for the CDR3 is TGTGCCAGCAGCATAGGACCGACTCAAGAGACCCTGTACTTC. Translated, it gives CASSIGPTQETLYF.

This clonotype was observed at least ten times. The chain has TRBV6-5 and TRBJ2-7; D is unresolved. Germline CDR1 MNHEY, CDR2 SVGAGI. V was clipped by 6 bases and J by 2 bases, with 11 bases between them. CDR3 size: 13 residues. DNA for the CDR3: TGTGCCAGCAGCCTCGGCGAGGCCTACGAGCAGTACTTC. Translation: CASSLGEAYEQYF.

The chain is built from TRBV7-7 and TRBJ2-3, with TRBD2 matching 8 bases. Unmatched junction bases numbered 16, after V lost 6 bases and J lost 11 bases. Germline V gives CDR1 SSHAT, CDR2 FNYEAQ (reference sequence). The CDR3 is 15 residues long. The CDR3 loop reads CASSLSGGGVLEQYF. The CDR3 coding sequence is TGTGCCAGCAGTCTCAGCGGGGGCGGGGTGCTTGAGCAGTATTTT.

The chain uses TRBV9 and TRBJ2-3; 8 nucleotides agree with TRBD1. In germline, CDR1 is SGDLS, CDR2 YYNGEE. This CDR3 has 13 amino acids. V was pared by 2 bases and J by 6 bases, with 2 bases of the junction left unmatched. The CDR3 coding sequence is TGTGCCAGCAGCGTTCAGGGGGCTGATACGCAGTATTTT. This codes for CASSVQGADTQYF.

The chain links TRBV10-3 to TRBJ2-7, with 12 bases identical to TRBD2. The CDR3 covers 15 residues. Per germline, CDR1 ENHRY and CDR2 SYGVKD. The V gene end was trimmed by 5 bases and the J gene end by 4 bases; junction bases not matched to a gene: 6. CDR3 residues: CAISRASGGDYEQYF. The CDR3 DNA follows: TGTGCCATCAGTAGGGCTAGCGGGGGGGATTACGAGCAGTACTTC.

This chain connects TRBV7-2 to TRBJ2-2; 9 bases line up with TRBD2. Unmatched junction bases numbered 11, after V lost 5 bases and J lost 4 bases. CDR1 is SGHTA and CDR2 is FQGNSA in the germline V gene. This CDR3 spans 17 amino acids. CDR3 amino acids: CASSPPGISGGTGELFF. The CDR3 coding sequence is TGTGCCAGCAGCCCCCCCGGGATTAGCGGGGGCACCGGGGAGCTGTTTTTT.

This clonotype was seen ten or more times. This chain connects TRBV19 to TRBJ1-1; 9 bases match TRBD1. Per the germline V gene, CDR1 is LNHDA and CDR2 is SQIVND (reference sequence). The V and J ends lost 5 bases and 4 bases, in that order; junction bases with no gene match: 11. The CDR3 spans 16 residues. The CDR3 protein is CASSFATGGSGTEAFF. The CDR3 DNA sequence: TGTGCCAGTAGTTTCGCTACAGGGGGCTCGGGCACTGAAGCTTTCTTT.

The gene calls are TRBV6-6 and TRBJ2-3, with D tentatively TRBD1 or TRBD2 (5 bases each). Looked up from germline, CDR1 is MNHNY and CDR2 is SVGAGI (reference sequence). The CDR3 has 14 residues. Trimming shortened V by 0 bases and J by 6 bases, and 10 bases separated the two germline ends. The CDR3 nucleotides are TGTGCCAGCAGTTACTCAGCCGGGACCGATACGCAGTATTTT. It translates to CASSYSAGTDTQYF.

This clonotype was found many times. The rearrangement joins TRBV19 to TRBJ1-2, with 9 bases that match TRBD1. CDR1 and CDR2 from the germline V gene are LNHDA and SQIVND (reference sequence). The CDR3 is made up of 12 amino acids. Losses at the gene ends were 5 bases for V and 7 bases for J; bases not matched to a gene: 2. CDR3 DNA sequence: TGTGCCAGTAGTCACAGGGGGCCTGGCTACACCTTC. It translates to CASSHRGPGYTF. Variable domain in full (rest from reference TRBV19 and TRBJ1-2): DGGITQSPKYLFRKEGQNVTLSCEQNLNHDAMYWYRQDPGQGLRLIYYSQIVNDFQKGDIAEGYSVSREKKESFPLTVTSAQKNPTAFYLCASSHRGPGYTFGSGTRLTVV.

J is TRBJ2-3 and V is TRBV7-8; D is uncertain. CDR3 size: 15 residues. V lost 5 bases and J lost 3, with 15 bases in between. CDR1 and CDR2 (germline): SGHVS, FQNEAQ. The CDR3 DNA reads TGTGCCAGCAGCCCCCAAAGGGTGGGGACAGATACGCAGTATTTT. Translating it yields CASSPQRVGTDTQYF.

The chain employs TRBV19 and TRBJ1-2; D possibly corresponds to TRBD1 (6 bases). CDR3 length: 12 residues. V shed 7 bases and J shed 3 bases, with 9 bases lying between them. The germline gives CDR1 LNHDA, CDR2 SQIVND (reference sequence). The CDR3 nucleotides are TGTGCCAGTACCCACAGGGACTATGGCTACACCTTC. This sequence encodes CASTHRDYGYTF.

This clonotype was counted many times. The rearrangement joins TRBV3-1 to TRBJ2-5, with D perhaps TRBD1 (5 bases). Germline-derived CDR1 and CDR2 are LGHDT and YNNKEL (reference sequence). This CDR3 comprises 15 residues. V lost 2 bases to trimming and J lost 4 bases, with 14 bases between them. The CDR3 bases are TGTGCCAGCAGCCAAACGACAGAGCCTGGAGAGACCCAGTACTTC. Protein: CASSQTTEPGETQYF.

The chain has TRBV10-3 and TRBJ1-2; 9 bases fit TRBD1. CDR1 ENHRY and CDR2 SYGVKD come from the germline V gene. The CDR3 contains 14 residues. V was pared by 3 bases and J by 7 bases, with 6 bases of the junction left unmatched. The CDR3 spells CAISDPGTGSGYTF. In DNA, the CDR3 is TGTGCCATCAGTGACCCCGGGACAGGGTCTGGCTACACCTTC.

There are many counts of this clonotype. V gene TRBV11-2 combines with J gene TRBJ2-1; 9 bases line up with TRBD2. Looked up from germline, CDR1 is SGHAT and CDR2 is FQNNGV. This CDR3 is 17 amino acids long. V trimming: 0 bases; J trimming: 4 bases; junction bases outside the gene matches: 7. In nucleotides, the CDR3 is TGTGCCAGCAGCTTAGAGTTGGCGACTAGCGGATACAATGAGCAGTTCTTC. Translating gives CASSLELATSGYNEQFF.

The chain employs TRBV5-1 and TRBJ2-3; TRBD2 agrees at 13 bases. CDR1 and CDR2 from the germline V gene are SGHRS and YFSETQ. The ends lost 0 bases at V and 4 bases at J; junction bases unmatched: 2. The CDR3 covers 16 residues. The CDR3 DNA is TGCGCCAGCAGCTTGGGGACTAGCGGGGGCTCAGATACGCAGTATTTT. Translation: CASSLGTSGGSDTQYF.

This clonotype was seen more than once but under ten times. The chain recombines TRBV29-1 with TRBJ2-7, with D maybe TRBD1 (6 bases). Germline V gene lookup returns CDR1 SQVTM and CDR2 ANQGSEA. V was cut by 1 base and J by 3 bases, with 7 bases left in between. The CDR3 is 12 residues long. Here the CDR3 DNA reads TGCAGCGTTGAAGGCAGGGGCTACGAGCAGTACTTC. Translation: CSVEGRGYEQYF.

This chain joins TRBV20-1 and TRBJ2-7; D may match TRBD1 or TRBD2 (5 bases each). Deletions cut 2 bases from V and 6 bases from J, with 20 bases between. The length of the CDR3 is 15 residues. The V gene's germline CDR1 is DFQATT and CDR2 SNEGSKA (reference sequence). CDR3 DNA: TGCAGTGCTAGAATACCGGGGCAGCTTTTGGGCGAGCAGTACTTC. Translated: CSARIPGQLLGEQYF.

This clonotype was seen a single time. No conserved phenylalanine or tryptophan is present at the end of the CDR3, so a read error is the likely explanation. No DNA is shown, since the ends of the CDR3 on it are uncertain; the CDR3 is the one TCRdb lists. The J gene is TRBJ2-3, the V gene TRBV7-6; the table's D call, TRBD2, has no DNA check behind it. The CDR3 is 15 amino acids in total, end residues counted. CDR1 is SGHVS and CDR2 is FNYEAQ in the germline V gene. The CDR3 sequence is CASSRPGSSGGAEQG.

J is TRBJ2-6 and V is TRBV19; D gene unclear. Germline V gene sequence: CDR1 LNHDA, CDR2 SQIVND (reference sequence). The CDR3 length is 15 residues. V was clipped by 4 bases and J by 0 bases, with 7 bases between them. CDR3 in DNA: TGTGCCAGTAGTACTCTTGGCTCTGGGGCCAACGTCCTGACTTTC. Its translation: CASSTLGSGANVLTF.

At least ten counts were recorded for this clonotype. V and J are TRBV4-2 and TRBJ2-1; no firm D call. The length of the CDR3 is 13 residues. V lost 2 bases and J 0 bases, leaving 2 bases between the germline ends. Looked up from germline, CDR1 is LGHNA and CDR2 is YNFKEQ. In nucleotides, the CDR3 is TGTGCCAGCAGCCAATTCTCCTACAATGAGCAGTTCTTC. It is translated as CASSQFSYNEQFF.